This T cell receptor beta chain was recorded in a study of long-term antiretroviral therapy in people with HIV (dated by TCRdb to the early 2020s). Background for the entire study: The earliest samples were collected roughly a decade before the 2015 WHO recommendation for immediate ART, at a time when ART was usually postponed until CD4 counts fell. A retrospective serial study tested whether ART initiation and durable HIV suppression were associated with changes in peripheral blood TRB repertoire composition and diversity. The cohort contributed about 200 cryopreserved PBMC samples from 30 adults with confirmed HIV infection, collected serially over a mean of approximately 6 years (range 1-12). About 35% of the 30 participants with HIV were female. No cross-contamination during QIAcube processing was shown when test extractions of a monoclonal T-cell line were performed alongside about 30 polyclonal samples.

Unmatched junction bases come to 11, with V trimmed by 4 bases and J by 5 bases. From cysteine to phenylalanine, the CDR3 is 16 amino acids long. Only the CDR3 region is kept as DNA, spanning 48 bases read in frame from base 1. Via the germline V gene, CDR1 is KGHSH and CDR2 LQKENI. Inclusion was restricted to participants for whom at least one PBMC sample before ART initiation and at least two post-ART samples were available. Every participant with HIV received treatment in the United States of America. Before DNA extraction, cryopreserved samples of roughly 1-11 million PBMC were thawed and then washed. At the time of the earliest PBMC sample for each participant with HIV, ages ranged from about 23 to 60 years. PBMC samples from each participant spanned 1-4 timepoints before ART initiation and 2-8 timepoints after ART initiation, with a median of 7 samples. Serial HIV viral load, CD4+ T-cell count, ART history and demographic data were obtained for every participant. Genomic DNA was extracted from unsorted PBMC with a Qiagen kit on a QIAcube, processed in batches of 12 samples.

Overall study outcomes, separate from this receptor: No data were available on ART adherence, viral resistance or therapy changes, limiting inferences about post-ART repertoire changes. Expanded TRB clones identified before ART initiation dominated the repertoire at all time points, although this dominance fluctuated and declined in many PLHIV after ART. The samples span the years 2004 to 2017, and the ART regimens used at that time may not be as effective as current regimens. Because cell numbers in pre-ART samples were limited, unsorted PBMC were profiled instead of sorted CD4+ and CD8+ T cells. Owing to limited PBMC availability, only the TCR beta chain was sequenced, without alpha chain pairing. Narrower CDR3 length ranges were observed in HIV repertoires than in controls, and an antigen-experienced repertoire with only a slight naive shift after ART was suggested by the network structure. ART initiation was associated with a significant increase in TRB diversity, but diversity stayed significantly below transplant donor controls even after long-term ART.

In the case of this clone: Its target antigen remains unknown. Base qualities are not recorded, but no much larger clone differs from it by a single base.

The immunoSEQ hsTCRB v3.0 assay was used at survey level resolution to sequence the TRB variable region. The targeted TRB sequencing depth was about 40,000-55,000 T-cell genomes per sample. Pooled TRB libraries were sequenced on an Illumina MiSeq with a v3 150-cycle kit. For the original study's pipeline: Repertoire analysis was performed in R inside a reproducible Nextflow workflow that covered QC, data transformation and analysis. LymphoSeq2, an R package for AIRR-Seq data exploration, was used to implement custom analyses. A handful of samples that yielded fewer than 5000 total TRB sequences were excluded, so that under 200 HIV repertoires were analyzed. Among the approximately 180 retained HIV repertoires, approximately 57 were collected before ART initiation and 120 to 140 were collected after ART initiation. Repertoires were downsampled to 5000 TRB nucleotide sequences, with summary statistics averaged over 100 downsampling iterations. TRB sequences were retained for analysis only if CDR3 regions of at least seven amino acids were present. A Shannon entropy-derived clonality score and the Gini coefficient were used to measure diversity. In the repertoire networks, any two of the top 5000 CDR3 amino acid sequences were linked whenever the two sequences differed by an edit distance of one. GLIPH2 predicted antigen specificity groups and MHC restriction for TRB CDR3 amino acid sequences. To flag known CMV, EBV, HIV or tissue antigen associations, CDR3 amino acid sequences were matched against VDJdb and McPAS-TCR. Pre-ART, post-ART and control groups were compared with Wilcoxon signed-rank tests and Holm-Bonferroni correction. Entries here come from immuneACCESS through TCRdb and include only in-frame sequences with V and J called. Some clones fail to appear in such tables; in the studies checked, an unresolved V gene covers under half of the shortfall, and the cause of the remainder is unknown. V and J calls and clone size are as listed in that table; D and trimming were resolved from the DNA. Recorded for this sample are about 36,000 clones; 75% to 90% of them occurred a single time. About 6% of the sample belongs to the ten largest clones.

This receptor was identified in a man aged 25 to 45 with HIV. Sequenced material: unsorted PBMCs, taken 3.4 years after starting antiretroviral therapy. The V and J segments used are TRBV18 and TRBJ1-5, with 7 bases in between that match TRBD1. The base sequence is TGTGCCAGCTCACAAACTACAGGGGAGAGGGATCAGCCCCAGCATTTT. This gives the protein CASSQTTGERDQPQHF.